Shown below are 26 T cell receptor beta chains from a single sample sequenced in a study of cytomegalovirus exposure and HLA in healthy donors. Amplification used 60 Vbeta primers and 13 Jbeta primers. Profiled with immunoSEQ multiplex PCR; TCRdb holds only in-frame clones, not every one. The sample lists about 120,000 clones; 60% to 85% were seen once. The specimen was PBMCs. The receptors shown here come from a man younger than 40 in good health and CMV-seronegative.

The CDR3 region is CASVDRGFRAFF. The CDR3 region has the DNA TGTGCTAGTGTGGACAGGGGTTTTCGAGCTTTCTTT. The chain employs TRBV12-5 and TRBJ1-1; 9 positions agree with TRBD1. The CDR3 has 12 residues. Per germline, CDR1 LGHNT and CDR2 FRNRAP. The V gene end was trimmed by 7 bases and the J gene end by 10 bases; junction bases not matched to a gene: 7.

V is TRBV7-8 and J is TRBJ1-6; perhaps TRBD1 as D (5 bases). The V gene's germline CDR1 is SGHVS and CDR2 FQNEAQ. CDR3 length: 19 amino acids. Trimming pared 2 bases from V and 3 bases from J, leaving 20 bases between. The CDR3 sequence is CASSLIFGVGGDYNSPLHF. The CDR3 nucleotides are TGTGCCAGCAGCTTAATTTTCGGGGTGGGGGGGGACTATAATTCACCCCTCCACTTT.

The V gene is TRBV6-4, the J gene TRBJ2-1; D might be TRBD2 (6 bases). The CDR3 totals 15 residues. V lost 3 bases and J 1 base, leaving 10 bases between the germline ends. Germline lookup yields CDR1 MRHNA and CDR2 SNTAGT. CDR3 in amino acids: CASSEAGPSYNEQFF. The CDR3 nucleotides read TGTGCCAGCAGTGAGGCGGGGCCTTCCTACAATGAGCAGTTCTTC.

The gene calls are TRBV19 and TRBJ2-7, with TRBD1 identical over 9 bases. Per the germline V gene, CDR1 is LNHDA and CDR2 is SQIVND (reference sequence). The CDR3 has 14 residues. After removal of 5 bases from V and 5 bases from J, the junction contained 7 bases not matched to a gene. CDR3: CASSARDRDHEQYF. The CDR3 DNA reads TGTGCCAGTAGTGCCCGGGACAGGGATCACGAGCAGTACTTC. Full variable domain (remainder filled in from reference TRBV19 and TRBJ2-7): DGGITQSPKYLFRKEGQNVTLSCEQNLNHDAMYWYRQDPGQGLRLIYYSQIVNDFQKGDIAEGYSVSREKKESFPLTVTSAQKNPTAFYLCASSARDRDHEQYFGPGTRLTVT.

The rearrangement joins TRBV12-5 to TRBJ1-2, with TRBD1 identical over 7 bases. The CDR3 is made up of 13 amino acids. The junction had 1 base not matched to a gene; V was cut back by 3 bases and J by 3 bases. In germline, CDR1 is LGHNT, CDR2 FRNRAP. CDR3 DNA: TGTGCTAGTGGTTTTGGGACAGACTATGGCTACACCTTC. The encoded protein is CASGFGTDYGYTF.

This chain links TRBV29-1 with TRBJ1-2, with D possibly matching TRBD1 (5 bases). V was pared by 5 bases and J by 1 base, with 8 bases between. Germline assignment: CDR1 SQVTM and CDR2 ANQGSEA. This CDR3 is built from 12 residues. Written as DNA, the CDR3 is TGCAGCGTTACCGACAGTAACTATGGCTACACCTTC. Translation: CSVTDSNYGYTF.

The gene calls are TRBV5-5 and TRBJ2-7; TRBD1 might be the D (6 bases). CDR1 and CDR2 (germline): SGHKS, YYEKEE (reference sequence). This CDR3 has 14 amino acids. Between the trimmed V and J ends, which lost 4 bases and 0 bases, there was a span of 11 bases. The CDR3 sequence: CASSTGQTSYEQYF. The CDR3, as DNA: TGTGCCAGCAGCACCGGACAGACCTCCTACGAGCAGTACTTC.

V and J are TRBV9 and TRBJ2-3, with no clear D. This CDR3 spans 13 amino acids. The V end was cut by 2 bases, the J end by 0 bases, with 4 bases between. From germline, CDR1 is SGDLS and CDR2 YYNGEE. The CDR3 sequence is CASSVTSTDTQYF. CDR3 coding DNA: TGTGCCAGCAGCGTGACTAGCACAGATACGCAGTATTTT.

The chain carries TRBV5-1 and TRBJ2-7; TRBD2 matches 10 bases. The germline V gene encodes CDR1 SGHRS and CDR2 YFSETQ. The CDR3 is made up of 14 amino acids. V lost 4 bases and J lost 3; bases outside the gene matches: 4. This CDR3 reads CASSGSGGLYEQYF. The CDR3 DNA reads as TGCGCCAGCAGCGGTAGCGGGGGGCTCTACGAGCAGTACTTC. The variable domain in full, with the rest retrieved from reference TRBV5-1 and TRBJ2-7, is KAGVTQTPRYLIKTRGQQVTLSCSPISGHRSVSWYQQTPGQGLQFLFEYFSETQRNKGNFPGRFSGRQFSNSRSEMNVSTLELGDSALYLCASSGSGGLYEQYFGPGTRLTVT.

The genes are TRBV4-2 and TRBJ2-3; 14 nucleotides line up with TRBD2. The CDR3 spans 20 residues. Germline CDR1 LGHNA, CDR2 YNFKEQ. V was clipped by 4 bases and J by 0 bases; unmatched bases: 12. The DNA of the CDR3 is TGTGCCAGCAGCCGGGACCTGAGGACTAGCGGGGGGACGAGCACAGATACGCAGTATTTT. This encodes CASSRDLRTSGGTSTDTQYF.

In its sample, this clone was seen a few times. V usage is TRBV13 and J usage is TRBJ1-5, with D unresolved. Germline V gives CDR1 PRHDT, CDR2 FYEKMQ (reference sequence). The CDR3 has 15 amino acids. The V and J ends lost 4 bases and 7 bases respectively, with 17 bases between them. The CDR3 nucleotides read TGTGCCAGCAGCTCCGGACTCCTCTCGGGACAGCCCCAGCATTTT. It yields the protein CASSSGLLSGQPQHF.

The chain couples TRBV6-6 to TRBJ2-7, with D perhaps matching TRBD1 (6 bases). The CDR3 extends over 16 amino acids. Trimming removed 2 bases at V and 6 bases at J, with 20 bases between. Germline V gene data show CDR1 as MNHNY and CDR2 as SVGAGI (reference sequence). The CDR3: CASSYPSGDPPSEQYF. DNA for the CDR3: TGTGCCAGCAGTTACCCCTCAGGGGACCCACCTAGCGAGCAGTACTTC.

The chain couples TRBV10-2 to TRBJ1-2, with TRBD1 as a possible D gene (6 bases). This CDR3 is built from 15 residues. With 0 bases removed from V and 4 bases from J, the gap between germline ends came to 12 bases. Looked up from germline, CDR1 is WSHSY and CDR2 is SAAADI. CDR3 sequence (DNA): TGCGCCAGCAGTGAGTCGGCGACAGGAACCTATGGCTACACCTTC. It encodes CASSESATGTYGYTF.

V gene TRBV4-1 combines with J gene TRBJ1-2; D call uncertain. Deletions cut 6 bases from V and 5 bases from J, with 13 bases between. Germline loops: CDR1 MGHRA, CDR2 YSYEKL. The CDR3 is 13 residues long. CDR3: CASSLGIQYGYTF. The CDR3 coding sequence is TGCGCCAGCAGTCTAGGAATTCAGTATGGCTACACCTTC.

The chain recombines TRBV10-2 with TRBJ1-4; tentative D call: TRBD1 (6 bases). V lost 8 bases to trimming and J lost 14 bases, with 18 bases between them. This CDR3 is built from 12 residues. Germline V gene lookup returns CDR1 WSHSY and CDR2 SAAADI. CDR3 DNA: TGCGCCAGCGGGACACAACAGGGTTGGCTGTTTTTT. The encoded protein is CASGTQQGWLFF.

V usage is TRBV28 and J usage is TRBJ2-7; 9 bases line up with TRBD1. CDR1 is MDHEN, CDR2 SYDVKM, per germline. The CDR3 has 16 residues. J lost 3 bases, V lost 4 bases, and 10 bases had no gene match. Here the CDR3 reads CASSSYPGTGIYEQYF. CDR3 in DNA: TGTGCCAGCAGTTCCTACCCCGGGACAGGGATCTACGAGCAGTACTTC.

This chain connects TRBV19 to TRBJ1-1, with 10 bases lining up with TRBD1. Germline CDR1 and CDR2: LNHDA and SQIVND (reference sequence). The length of the CDR3 is 16 residues. V gave up 3 bases and J gave up 3 bases; unmatched junction bases: 7. CDR3 sequence reads: CASSIRQGAIHTEAFF. Written as DNA, the CDR3 is TGTGCCAGTAGTATCAGACAGGGGGCCATACACACTGAAGCTTTCTTT.

This clone was observed a few times. The V and J genes are TRBV28 and TRBJ1-5; D unclear. This CDR3 is 13 amino acids long. Germline V gene lookup returns CDR1 MDHEN and CDR2 SYDVKM. V gave up 5 bases and J gave up 6 bases, with 11 bases separating them. The CDR3 spells CASSGLRGQPQHF. The CDR3 coding sequence is TGTGCCAGCAGTGGCCTACGGGGTCAGCCCCAGCATTTT.

The chain couples TRBV25-1 to TRBJ1-5; possible D gene TRBD1, 5 bases. Germline loops: CDR1 MGHDK, CDR2 SYGVNS. The CDR3 extends over 13 amino acids. Trimming left V 9 bases short and J 4 bases short, with 13 bases between. This chain's CDR3 is CASGWEGNQPQHF. CDR3 coding DNA: TGTGCCAGTGGGTGGGAGGGGAATCAGCCCCAGCATTTT. The whole variable domain, filled in from reference TRBV25-1 and TRBJ1-5, reads EADIYQTPRYLVIGTGKKITLECSQTMGHDKMYWYQQDPGMELHLIHYSYGVNSTEKGDLSSESTVSRIRTEHFPLTLESARPSHTSQYLCASGWEGNQPQHFGDGTRLSIL.

This clone has only one observation. This rearrangement joins TRBV28 to TRBJ2-1, with TRBD2 as a possible D gene (5 bases). Per germline, CDR1 MDHEN and CDR2 SYDVKM. V was pared by 8 bases and J by 0 bases, with 11 bases between. The CDR3 covers 14 residues. CDR3 amino acids: CASLDTSSYNEQFF. CDR3 DNA: TGTGCCAGCTTAGATACTAGCTCCTACAATGAGCAGTTCTTC. Based on the CDR3 plus reference TRBV28 and TRBJ2-1, the full variable domain is DVKVTQSSRYLVKRTGEKVFLECVQDMDHENMFWYRQDPGLGLRLIYFSYDVKMKEKGDIPEGYSVSREKKERFSLILESASTNQTSMYLCASLDTSSYNEQFFGPGTRLTVL.

The V call is TRBV19, the J call TRBJ2-6; no clear D. Trimming removed 3 bases from V and 2 bases from J, with 8 bases in between. Germline CDR1 LNHDA, CDR2 SQIVND (reference sequence). There are 15 residues in the CDR3. CDR3 bases: TGTGCCAGTAGTATTTCCCCAGCTGGGGCCAACGTCCTGACTTTC. Encoded protein: CASSISPAGANVLTF.

This clone has just one count. This chain joins TRBV27 and TRBJ2-5; a weak D match, TRBD2 (6 bases). This CDR3 has 14 amino acids. The germline V gene has CDR1 MNHEY and CDR2 SMNVEV (reference sequence). V was cut by 5 bases and J by 8 bases, with 18 bases left in between. The CDR3 is CASSTRRVEKTQYF. The CDR3 nucleotides are TGTGCCAGCAGTACCCGGAGGGTGGAGAAAACCCAGTACTTC.

DNA of the CDR3: TGTGCCAGCAGCCCCTCCGGGGGGTGGGAAGCCAAAAACATTCAGTACTTC. It translates to CASSPSGGWEAKNIQYF. This chain links TRBV13 with TRBJ2-4; 7 bases agree with TRBD2. CDR1 is PRHDT and CDR2 is FYEKMQ in the germline V gene (reference sequence). This CDR3 region has 17 residues. V dropped 5 bases and J dropped 0; count of bases not matched to a gene: 10.

This rearrangement joins TRBV27 to TRBJ2-3; 10 nucleotides match TRBD2. Germline V gene lookup returns CDR1 MNHEY and CDR2 SMNVEV (reference sequence). Losses at the gene ends were 6 bases for V and 2 bases for J; bases not matched to a gene: 5. The CDR3 extends over 15 amino acids. The CDR3 DNA is TGTGCCAGCAGGAATAGCGGGGGGTCCACAGATACGCAGTATTTT. It specifies CASRNSGGSTDTQYF.

The rearrangement joins TRBV19 to TRBJ2-3; D is perhaps TRBD1 (6 bases). Trimming took 10 bases from V and 4 from J, leaving 18 bases between them. CDR3 length: 14 residues. Germline-derived CDR1 and CDR2 are LNHDA and SQIVND (reference sequence). CDR3 sequence reads: CATTPDRLADTQYF. The CDR3 DNA sequence: TGTGCCACCACCCCCGACAGGTTGGCAGATACGCAGTATTTT.

The rearrangement uses TRBV13 and TRBJ1-5; weak D call: TRBD1 (5 bases). The CDR3 runs to 16 residues. The V and J ends lost 3 bases and 2 bases respectively, with 14 bases between them. The germline V gene encodes CDR1 PRHDT and CDR2 FYEKMQ (reference sequence). The DNA of the CDR3 is TGTGCCAGCAGCTTCGGAGGGGCGCGCGGCAATCAGCCCCAGCATTTT. Translated: CASSFGGARGNQPQHF.